This entry describes one T cell receptor beta chain. This record belongs to a study of blood T cell repertoires in COVID-19. Study as a whole: COVID-19 samples collected from the United States, Italy and Spain covered acute and convalescent phases. The analysed material was cDNA or gDNA that came from T cells, B-cell-depleted T cells, or PBMCs.

Germline CDR1 MNHEY, CDR2 SVGEGT. This CDR3 region has 17 residues. V lost 2 bases and J lost 5, with 18 bases in between. Original methodology: Estimated nucleated cell counts came from reference gene primer amplification. The assay was immunoSEQ multiplex PCR, and TCRdb's table has in-frame clones only and misses some. Clone size and the V and J calls come from that table; the DNA yielded D and trimming. The sample has some 190,000 clones; approximately 85% are singletons. The sequencing sample was made of peripheral blood. This clonotype originated in a human donor with active or convalescent COVID-19. The donor label of this sample is uncertain. The chain is built from TRBV6-2 or TRBV6-3 and TRBJ1-4, with D possibly matching TRBD1 (5 bases). CDR3 residues: CASSYGGRGIANEKLFF. The CDR3 nucleotides are TGTGCCAGCAGTTACGGGGGTCGGGGGATCGCCAATGAAAAACTGTTTTTT.